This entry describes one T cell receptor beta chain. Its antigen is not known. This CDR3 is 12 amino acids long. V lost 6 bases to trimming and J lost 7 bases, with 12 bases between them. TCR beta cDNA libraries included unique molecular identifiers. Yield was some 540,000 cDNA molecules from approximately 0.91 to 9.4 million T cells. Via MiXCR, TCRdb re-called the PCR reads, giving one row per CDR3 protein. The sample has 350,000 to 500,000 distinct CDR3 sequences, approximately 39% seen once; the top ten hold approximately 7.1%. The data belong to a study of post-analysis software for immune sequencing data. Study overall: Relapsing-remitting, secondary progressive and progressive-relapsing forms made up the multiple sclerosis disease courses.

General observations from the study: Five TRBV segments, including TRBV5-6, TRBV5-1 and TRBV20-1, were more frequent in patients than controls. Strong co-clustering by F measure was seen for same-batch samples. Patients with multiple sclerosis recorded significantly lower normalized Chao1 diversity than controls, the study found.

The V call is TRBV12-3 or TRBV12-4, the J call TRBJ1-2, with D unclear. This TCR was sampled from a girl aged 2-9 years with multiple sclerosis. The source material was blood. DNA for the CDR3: TGTGCCAGCAGGATACCATTGGGTGGCTACACCTTC. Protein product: CASRIPLGGYTF.